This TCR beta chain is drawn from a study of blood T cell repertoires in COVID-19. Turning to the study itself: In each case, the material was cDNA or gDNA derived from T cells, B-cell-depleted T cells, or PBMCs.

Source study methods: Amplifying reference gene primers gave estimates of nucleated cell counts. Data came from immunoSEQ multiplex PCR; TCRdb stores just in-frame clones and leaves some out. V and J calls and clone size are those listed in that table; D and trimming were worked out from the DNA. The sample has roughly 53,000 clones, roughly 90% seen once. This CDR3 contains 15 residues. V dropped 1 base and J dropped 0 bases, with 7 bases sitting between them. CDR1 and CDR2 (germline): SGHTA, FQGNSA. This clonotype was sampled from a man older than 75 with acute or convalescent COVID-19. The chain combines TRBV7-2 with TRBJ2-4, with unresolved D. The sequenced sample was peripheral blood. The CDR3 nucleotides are TGTGCCAGCAGCTTAGTAGCCACAGCCAAAAACATTCAGTACTTC. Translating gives CASSLVATAKNIQYF.